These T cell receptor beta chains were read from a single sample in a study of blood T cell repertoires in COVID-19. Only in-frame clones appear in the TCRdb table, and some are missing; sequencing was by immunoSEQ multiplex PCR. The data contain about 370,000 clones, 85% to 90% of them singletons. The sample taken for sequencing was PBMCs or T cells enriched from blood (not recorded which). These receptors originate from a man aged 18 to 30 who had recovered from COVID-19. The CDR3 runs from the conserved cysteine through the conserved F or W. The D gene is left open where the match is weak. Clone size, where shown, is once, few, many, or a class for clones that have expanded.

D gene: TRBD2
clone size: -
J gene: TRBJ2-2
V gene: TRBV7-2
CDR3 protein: CASGPRSGLAGELFF
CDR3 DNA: TGTGCCAGCGGCCCCCGAAGCGGACTAGCCGGGGAGCTGTTTTTT

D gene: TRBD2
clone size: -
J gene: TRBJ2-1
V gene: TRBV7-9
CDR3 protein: CASSPPGLAGSNEQFF
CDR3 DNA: TGTGCCAGCAGCCCTCCGGGACTAGCGGGATCCAATGAGCAGTTCTTC

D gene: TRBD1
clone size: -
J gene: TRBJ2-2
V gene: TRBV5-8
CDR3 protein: CASSVQRQGATTGELFF
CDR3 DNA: TGTGCCAGCAGCGTCCAAAGACAGGGGGCCACAACCGGGGAGCTGTTTTTT

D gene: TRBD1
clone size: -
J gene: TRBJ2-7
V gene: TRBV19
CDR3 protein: CASSIIRGTGADEQYF
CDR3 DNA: TGTGCCAGTAGTATAATTCGAGGGACAGGGGCGGACGAGCAGTACTTC

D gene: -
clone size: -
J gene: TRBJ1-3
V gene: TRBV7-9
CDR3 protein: CASREKQGPGNTIYF
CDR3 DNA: TGTGCCAGCAGGGAAAAACAGGGTCCTGGAAACACCATATATTTT

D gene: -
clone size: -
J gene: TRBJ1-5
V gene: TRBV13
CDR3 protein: CASSLGGGERVQPQHF
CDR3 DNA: TGTGCCAGCAGCTTAGGCGGGGGAGAGCGAGTTCAGCCCCAGCATTTT

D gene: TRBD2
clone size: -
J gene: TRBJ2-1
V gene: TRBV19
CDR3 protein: CASSILAGAQNNEQFF
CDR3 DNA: TGTGCCAGTAGTATTTTAGCGGGGGCCCAGAACAATGAGCAGTTCTTC

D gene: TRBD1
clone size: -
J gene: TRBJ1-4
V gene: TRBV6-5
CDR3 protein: CASRDTGGLFF
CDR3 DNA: TGTGCCAGCAGAGATACAGGGGGACTGTTTTTT

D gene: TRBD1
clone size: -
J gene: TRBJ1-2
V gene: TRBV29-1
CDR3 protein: CSVVQGAGGYTF
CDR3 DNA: TGCAGCGTTGTCCAGGGGGCGGGAGGCTACACCTTC

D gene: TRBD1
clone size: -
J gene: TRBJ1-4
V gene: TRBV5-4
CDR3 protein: CASSPTGATNEKLFF
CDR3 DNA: TGTGCCAGCAGCCCGACAGGGGCAACTAATGAAAAACTGTTTTTT

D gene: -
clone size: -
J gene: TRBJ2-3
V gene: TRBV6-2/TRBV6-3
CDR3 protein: CASSAPGSTDTQYF
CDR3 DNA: TGTGCCAGCAGCGCGCCCGGGAGTACAGATACGCAGTATTTT

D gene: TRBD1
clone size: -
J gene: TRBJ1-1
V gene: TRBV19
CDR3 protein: CASEGQGITEAFF
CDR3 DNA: TGTGCCAGTGAGGGACAGGGGATCACTGAAGCTTTCTTT

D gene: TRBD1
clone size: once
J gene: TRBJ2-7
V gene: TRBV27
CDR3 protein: CASSVYRGIKVDEQYF
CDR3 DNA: TGTGCCAGCAGTGTCTACAGGGGTATTAAGGTTGACGAGCAGTACTTC

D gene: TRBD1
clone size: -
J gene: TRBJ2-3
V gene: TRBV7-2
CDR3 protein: CASSFAGQGTDTQYF
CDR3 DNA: TGTGCCAGCAGCTTCGCGGGACAGGGGACAGATACGCAGTATTTT

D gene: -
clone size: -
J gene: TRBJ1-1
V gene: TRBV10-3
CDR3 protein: CAIKVGQNTEAFF
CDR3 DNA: TGTGCCATCAAAGTCGGACAGAACACTGAAGCTTTCTTT

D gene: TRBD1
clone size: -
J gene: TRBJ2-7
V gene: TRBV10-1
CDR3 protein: CASSETGGYEQYF
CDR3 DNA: TGCGCCAGCAGTGAGACAGGGGGCTACGAGCAGTACTTC

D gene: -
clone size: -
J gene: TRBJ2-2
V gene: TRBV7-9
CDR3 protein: CASSSGGGVGELFF
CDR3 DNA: TGTGCCAGCAGCTCCGGCGGAGGGGTCGGGGAGCTGTTTTTT

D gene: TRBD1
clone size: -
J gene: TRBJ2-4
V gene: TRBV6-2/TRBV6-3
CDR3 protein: CASSSRGQGDSNIQYF
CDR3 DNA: TGTGCCAGCAGTTCGCGAGGACAGGGGGATTCAAACATTCAGTACTTC